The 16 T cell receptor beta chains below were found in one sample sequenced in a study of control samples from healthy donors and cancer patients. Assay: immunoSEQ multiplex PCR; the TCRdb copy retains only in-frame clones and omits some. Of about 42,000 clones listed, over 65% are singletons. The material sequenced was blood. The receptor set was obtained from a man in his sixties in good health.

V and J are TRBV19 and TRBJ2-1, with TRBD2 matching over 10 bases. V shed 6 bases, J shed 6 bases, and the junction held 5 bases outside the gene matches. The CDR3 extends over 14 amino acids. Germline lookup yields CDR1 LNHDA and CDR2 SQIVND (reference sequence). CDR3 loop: CASSPSGGGNEQFF. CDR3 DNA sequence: TGTGCCAGTAGCCCGAGCGGGGGGGGCAATGAGCAGTTCTTC.

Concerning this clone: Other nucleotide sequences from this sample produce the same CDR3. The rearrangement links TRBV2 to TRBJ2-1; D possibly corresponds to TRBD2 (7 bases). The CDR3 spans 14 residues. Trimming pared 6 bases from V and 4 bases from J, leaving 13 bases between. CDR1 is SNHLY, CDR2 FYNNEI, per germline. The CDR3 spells CASRGGAPYNEQFF. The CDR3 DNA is TGTGCCAGCAGAGGGGGGGCCCCGTACAATGAGCAGTTCTTC.

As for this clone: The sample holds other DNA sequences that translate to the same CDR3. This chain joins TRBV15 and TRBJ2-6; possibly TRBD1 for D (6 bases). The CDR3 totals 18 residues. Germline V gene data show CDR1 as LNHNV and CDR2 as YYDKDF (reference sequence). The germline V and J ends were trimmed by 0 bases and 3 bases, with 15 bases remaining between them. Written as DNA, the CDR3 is TGTGCCACCAGCAGAGACAGGGGTATGGGTCGTGGGGCCAACGTCCTGACTTTC. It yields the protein CATSRDRGMGRGANVLTF.

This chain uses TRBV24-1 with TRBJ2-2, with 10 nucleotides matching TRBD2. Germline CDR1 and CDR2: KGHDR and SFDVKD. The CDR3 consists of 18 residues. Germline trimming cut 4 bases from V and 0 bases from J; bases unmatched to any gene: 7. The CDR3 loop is CATSEVGSGGTNTGELFF. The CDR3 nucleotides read TGTGCCACCAGTGAGGTCGGTAGCGGGGGGACGAACACCGGGGAGCTGTTTTTT.

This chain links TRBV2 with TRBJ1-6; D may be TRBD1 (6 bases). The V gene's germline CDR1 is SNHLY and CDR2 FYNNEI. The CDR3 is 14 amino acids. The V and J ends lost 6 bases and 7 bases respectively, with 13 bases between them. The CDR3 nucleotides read TGTGCCAGCAGGATACAGGGTAACAATTCACCCCTCCACTTT. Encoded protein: CASRIQGNNSPLHF.

The CDR3 coding sequence is TGTGCCAGCAGCTCGGGACAGGTTCCCACCGGGGAGCTGTTTTTT. It encodes CASSSGQVPTGELFF. J is TRBJ2-2 and V is TRBV7-2; the match to TRBD1 covers 8 bases. The CDR3 length is 15 residues. The V gene's germline CDR1 is SGHTA and CDR2 FQGNSA. V was clipped by 4 bases and J by 4 bases; unmatched bases: 5.

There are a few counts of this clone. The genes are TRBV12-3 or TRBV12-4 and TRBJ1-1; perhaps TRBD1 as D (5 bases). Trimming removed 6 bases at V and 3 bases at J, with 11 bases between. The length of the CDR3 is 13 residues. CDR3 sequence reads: CASSRTRDTEAFF. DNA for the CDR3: TGTGCCAGCAGCCGGACAAGGGACACTGAAGCTTTCTTT.

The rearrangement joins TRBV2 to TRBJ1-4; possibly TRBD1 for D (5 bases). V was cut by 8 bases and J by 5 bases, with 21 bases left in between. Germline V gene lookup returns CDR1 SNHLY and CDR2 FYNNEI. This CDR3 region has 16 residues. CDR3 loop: CASGTPDRGGNEKLFF. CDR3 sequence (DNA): TGTGCCAGCGGAACCCCCGACCGTGGGGGGAATGAAAAACTGTTTTTT.

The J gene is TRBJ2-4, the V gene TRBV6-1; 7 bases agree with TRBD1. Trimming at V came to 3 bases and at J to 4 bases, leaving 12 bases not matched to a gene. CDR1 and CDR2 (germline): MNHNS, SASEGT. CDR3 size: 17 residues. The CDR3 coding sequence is TGTGCCAGCAGTGATAACCCCCCGACAGGGACAAAAAACATTCAGTACTTC. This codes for CASSDNPPTGTKNIQYF.

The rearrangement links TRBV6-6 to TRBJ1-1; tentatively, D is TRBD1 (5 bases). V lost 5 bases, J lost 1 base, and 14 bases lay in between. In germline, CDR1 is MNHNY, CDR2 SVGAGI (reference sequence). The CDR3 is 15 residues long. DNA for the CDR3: TGTGCCAGCAGTCGACCAGGGACGGAGAACACTGAAGCTTTCTTT. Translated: CASSRPGTENTEAFF.

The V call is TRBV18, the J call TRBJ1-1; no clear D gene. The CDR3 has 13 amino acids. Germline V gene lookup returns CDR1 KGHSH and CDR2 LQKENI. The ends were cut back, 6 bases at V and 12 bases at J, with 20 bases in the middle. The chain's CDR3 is CASSPDEATGTFF. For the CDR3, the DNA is TGTGCCAGCTCCCCGGATGAGGCAACGGGGACTTTCTTT.

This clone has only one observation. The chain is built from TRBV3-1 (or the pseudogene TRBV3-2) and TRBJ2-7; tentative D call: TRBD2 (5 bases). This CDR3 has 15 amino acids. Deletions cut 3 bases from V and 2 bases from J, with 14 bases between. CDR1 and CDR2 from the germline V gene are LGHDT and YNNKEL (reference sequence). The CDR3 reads CASSQSHSVPYEQYF. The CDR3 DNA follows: TGTGCCAGCAGCCAGAGCCATAGCGTTCCCTACGAGCAGTACTTC.

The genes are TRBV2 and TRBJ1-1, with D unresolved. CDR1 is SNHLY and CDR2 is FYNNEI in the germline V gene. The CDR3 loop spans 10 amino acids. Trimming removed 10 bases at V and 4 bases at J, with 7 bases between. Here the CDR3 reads CATSFTEAFF. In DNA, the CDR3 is TGTGCCACCTCGTTCACTGAAGCTTTCTTT.

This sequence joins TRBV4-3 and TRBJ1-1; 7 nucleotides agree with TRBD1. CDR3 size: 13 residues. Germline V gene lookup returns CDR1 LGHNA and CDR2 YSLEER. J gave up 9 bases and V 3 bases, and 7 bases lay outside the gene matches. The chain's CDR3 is CASSQTLQGKAFF. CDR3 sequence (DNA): TGCGCCAGCAGCCAGACCCTACAGGGGAAAGCTTTCTTT.

The CDR3 reads CASSLGLAGAFQETQYF. DNA for the CDR3: TGTGCCAGCAGCCTCGGACTAGCGGGGGCCTTCCAAGAGACCCAGTACTTC. V is TRBV7-9 and J is TRBJ2-5; 13 bases fit TRBD2. The CDR3 runs to 17 residues. The V gene's germline CDR1 is SEHNR and CDR2 FQNEAQ (reference sequence). The V gene end was trimmed by 5 bases and the J gene end by 1 base; junction bases not matched to a gene: 7.

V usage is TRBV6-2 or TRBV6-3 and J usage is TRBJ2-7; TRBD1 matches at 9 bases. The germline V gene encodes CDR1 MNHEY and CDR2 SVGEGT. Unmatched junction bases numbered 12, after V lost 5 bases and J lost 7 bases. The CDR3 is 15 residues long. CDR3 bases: TGTGCCAGCAGTCAACCAAGGGACAGGGAGAGGGAGCAGTACTTC. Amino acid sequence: CASSQPRDREREQYF.